The 9 T cell receptor beta chains below all came from one sample that was sequenced in a study of CD8+ T cells in alopecia areata. Following extraction, RNA underwent reverse transcription to cDNA, which served as the sequencing template. Assay used: immunoSEQ multiplex PCR; TCRdb lists only in-frame clones, some missing. The sample consists of a few hundred thousand clones, 45% to 70% of them appearing once. The treatment: oral pan-JAK inhibitor, 5-10 mg twice daily. Specimen: CD4+ T cells sorted from blood, collected around week 53, from a patient treated with tofacitinib. Every receptor here comes from a human donor with alopecia areata.

Comment on this clone: The sample contains more than one DNA sequence encoding this CDR3. V and J are TRBV9 and TRBJ2-3; D is ambiguous. The CDR3 consists of 12 residues. CDR1 SGDLS and CDR2 YYNGEE come from the germline V gene. Trimming pared 0 bases from V and 3 bases from J, leaving 2 bases between. The CDR3 region has the DNA TGTGCCAGCAGCGTAGTTACAGATACGCAGTATTTT. Translated: CASSVVTDTQYF.

The genes are TRBV30 and TRBJ1-2; D ambiguous. Germline V lookup: CDR1 GTSNPN, CDR2 SVGIG (reference sequence). CDR3 length: 16 residues. Trimming took off 0 bases at V and 8 bases at J, with 22 bases between the two ends. The CDR3 protein is CAWSVLVGPRLRGYTF. CDR3 DNA sequence: TGTGCCTGGAGTGTATTAGTTGGCCCCCGGTTACGGGGCTACACCTTC.

The V call is TRBV20-1, the J call TRBJ1-2, with D unresolved. With 0 bases removed from V and 5 bases from J, the gap between germline ends came to 4 bases. The CDR3 spans 11 residues. Germline CDR1 and CDR2: DFQATT and SNEGSKA (reference sequence). The DNA for the CDR3 is TGCAGTGCTAGAGACAGATATGGCTACACCTTC. Protein: CSARDRYGYTF.

This clone was observed once. CDR3 amino acids: CASRVQLSSGNTIYF. In DNA, the CDR3 is TGTGCCAGCAGGGTCCAATTGAGCTCTGGAAACACCATATATTTT. The chain links TRBV4-2 to TRBJ1-3; D unclear. Between the trimmed V and J ends, which lost 6 bases and 0 bases, there was a span of 12 bases. CDR1 LGHNA and CDR2 YNFKEQ come from the germline V gene. The CDR3 is 15 residues long.

In regard to this clone: The same CDR3 also results from other DNA sequences found in this sample. The chain carries TRBV29-1 and TRBJ2-7; D is unresolved. Germline V gene data show CDR1 as SQVTM and CDR2 as ANQGSEA. This CDR3 has 11 residues. Trimming cost V 1 base and J 2 bases, with 3 bases left between them. This CDR3 reads CSVEGAYEQYF. CDR3 sequence (DNA): TGCAGCGTTGAAGGAGCCTACGAGCAGTACTTC.

The chain couples TRBV2 to TRBJ1-2, with unresolved D. This CDR3 comprises 13 residues. The germline V and J ends were trimmed by 6 bases and 0 bases, with 8 bases remaining between them. Germline loops: CDR1 SNHLY, CDR2 FYNNEI. The CDR3 sequence: CASRADANYGYTF. CDR3 sequence (DNA): TGTGCCAGCAGGGCAGACGCTAACTATGGCTACACCTTC.

This clone was detected a few times. The V gene is TRBV19, the J gene TRBJ1-1; D remains ambiguous. The CDR3 runs 11 residues. The V gene lost 6 bases and the J gene lost 5 bases, with 7 bases spanning the gap. From germline, CDR1 is LNHDA and CDR2 SQIVND (reference sequence). The CDR3 reads CASRTLTEAFF. CDR3 in DNA: TGTGCCAGTAGGACGTTGACTGAAGCTTTCTTT.

This chain links TRBV30 with TRBJ2-7; D might be TRBD2 (5 bases). The CDR3 runs 12 residues. Between the trimmed V and J ends, which lost 0 bases and 6 bases, there was a span of 9 bases. Germline-derived CDR1 and CDR2 are GTSNPN and SVGIG (reference sequence). CDR3 coding DNA: TGTGCCTGGAGTGTAAGAGGGATCGAGCAGTACTTC. Translated: CAWSVRGIEQYF.

The chain is built from TRBV2 and TRBJ1-1, with D unclear. Germline CDR1 is SNHLY and CDR2 is FYNNEI. Deletions cut 3 bases from V and 2 bases from J, with 1 base between. This CDR3 has 11 amino acids. The DNA for the CDR3 is TGTGCCAGCAGTGACAACACTGAAGCTTTCTTT. Protein product: CASSDNTEAFF. Together with reference TRBV2 and TRBJ1-1, the CDR3 gives the full variable domain: EPEVTQTPSHQVTQMGQEVILRCVPISNHLYFYWYRQILGQKVEFLVSFYNNEISEKSEIFDDQFSVERPDGSNFTLKIRSTKLEDSAMYFCASSDNTEAFFGQGTRLTVV.